This entry lists 5 T cell receptor beta chains sequenced from one sample in a study of T cells in localized non-small cell lung cancer. Clones were sequenced by immunoSEQ multiplex PCR, and TCRdb holds only the in-frame ones, with some missing. The table has about 34,000 clones, roughly 80% seen once. The source was peripheral blood, collected before any cancer treatment. The receptors stem from a male donor older than 55 with stage II squamous cell lung carcinoma.

The chain employs TRBV18 and TRBJ1-3; 7 nucleotides agree with TRBD1. From germline, CDR1 is KGHSH and CDR2 LQKENI. V shed 3 bases and J 5 bases; nucleotides not matched to a gene: 7. This CDR3 region has 15 residues. CDR3 coding DNA: TGTGCCAGCTCACCCCAGACAGGGCCCAGAAACACCATATATTTT. Translation gives CASSPQTGPRNTIYF.

This clone was counted a few times. One junction end does not reproduce the germline sequence, and a read error may be involved. At the DNA level, this CDR3 is encoded by other sequences in the same sample as well. The rearrangement joins TRBV5-1 to TRBJ2-7; perhaps TRBD1 as D (5 bases). Germline CDR1 SGHRS, CDR2 YFSETQ. The length of the CDR3 is 14 residues. The CDR3 sequence: CASSARQPTEEQYF. The CDR3 coding sequence is TGTGCCAGCAGCGCCAGACAGCCCACCGAGGAGCAGTACTTC.

This clone was detected a few times. The chain couples TRBV5-1 to TRBJ2-2; 8 nucleotides agree with TRBD2. Germline V gene lookup returns CDR1 SGHRS and CDR2 YFSETQ. The CDR3 contains 16 residues. The V segment lost 2 bases and the J segment 2 bases; nucleotides outside the gene matches: 5. CDR3 loop: CASSFLAGGNTGELFF. In DNA, the CDR3 is TGCGCCAGCAGCTTTCTGGCGGGGGGTAACACCGGGGAGCTGTTTTTT.

V usage is TRBV27 and J usage is TRBJ1-4; D gene uncertain. V shed 0 bases and J shed 7 bases, with 12 bases lying between them. Germline V gene sequence: CDR1 MNHEY, CDR2 SMNVEV (reference sequence). There are 15 residues in the CDR3. As DNA, the CDR3 is TGTGCCAGCAGTTTATCCGGCCTTGGACCTGAAAAACTGTTTTTT. Translated, it gives CASSLSGLGPEKLFF.

The chain couples TRBV2 to TRBJ2-4; possible D gene TRBD1, 6 bases. Per the germline V gene, CDR1 is SNHLY and CDR2 is FYNNEI. V lost 2 bases and J lost 4, with 12 bases in between. CDR3 length: 15 residues. The DNA for the CDR3 is TGTGCCAGCAGTGAAATCCGGACAGCTAAAAACATTCAGTACTTC. This codes for CASSEIRTAKNIQYF. Filled out from reference TRBV2 and TRBJ2-4, the complete variable domain reads EPEVTQTPSHQVTQMGQEVILRCVPISNHLYFYWYRQILGQKVEFLVSFYNNEISEKSEIFDDQFSVERPDGSNFTLKIRSTKLEDSAMYFCASSEIRTAKNIQYFGAGTRLSVL.